This TCR beta chain stems from a study of PD-1 blockade in classical Hodgkin lymphoma. This sample's time point: newly diagnosed, previously untreated cHL patient sample. Investigators isolated CD4+ T cells from thawed PBMCs through magnetic negative selection. Method: immunoSEQ multiplex PCR; TCRdb's copy keeps in-frame clones and lacks some. The sample lists about 25,000 clones, roughly nine tenths occurring once. Germline V gene sequence: CDR1 LGHNT, CDR2 FRNRAP. The CDR3 runs to 18 residues. V lost 2 bases and J lost 1, with 17 bases in between. The TCR comes from a human donor with classical Hodgkin lymphoma. Material: CD4+ T cells from blood. This chain connects TRBV12-5 to TRBJ2-2, with D tentatively TRBD1 (6 bases). The CDR3 sequence: CASGLIRQVGQNTGELFF. In nucleotides, the CDR3 is TGTGCTAGTGGTTTGATCCGACAGGTGGGCCAGAACACCGGGGAGCTGTTTTTT. The complete variable domain, with remaining parts taken from reference TRBV12-5 and TRBJ2-2, reads DARVTQTPRHKVTEMGQEVTMRCQPILGHNTVFWYRQTMMQGLELLAYFRNRAPLDDSGMPKDRFSAEMPDATLATLKIQPSEPRDSAVYFCASGLIRQVGQNTGELFFGEGSRLTVL.